This T cell receptor (beta chain) was recorded in a study of blood T cell repertoires in COVID-19 (dated by TCRdb to the early 2020s). Study-level background: Samples from collaborators originated in the United States, Italy and Spain and spanned both the acute and convalescent phases of COVID-19. Subjects who had been exposed to COVID-19, were actively infected with it, or had recovered from it provided the deeply sampled blood TCRbeta repertoires that made up the dataset. The repertoires were made available in a free public database intended to serve as a resource for research on the immune response to SARS-CoV-2. Nearly every sample came with metadata listing a de-identified subject ID, COVID-19 status, age in years and sex. The prospective study material was composed of cDNA or gDNA derived from T cells, B-cell-depleted T cells, or PBMCs. Samples were obtained from the ongoing ImmuneRACE study (first 160 participants) and from about 1,300 subjects provided by 6 global collaborators. Where available, HLA class I and class II types were obtained from metadata supplied by the sample provider rather than from assay-based typing. Results the study describes overall, beyond this receptor: The quantity of clinical and demographic metadata differed by source and by participant and was supplied without curation.

As for this clone: The specificity of this receptor is unknown. No quality values exist for individual bases; no much larger clone is one base distant.

The CDR3 sequence holds 18 residues, the cysteine and phenylalanine included. Of the read, only the CDR3 DNA is kept; its 54 bases are in frame from base 1. V lost 5 bases and J lost 1 base, and the count of bases not matched to a germline gene is 13. Per the germline V gene (reference sequence), LNHDA is the CDR1 and SQIVND is the CDR2. TCRbeta CDR3 regions were amplified from genomic DNA using the immunoSEQ Assay, a bias-controlled multiplex PCR. Per the source publication's procedure: The number of nucleated cells in each sample was estimated by amplification of reference gene primers within the assay. Sequence reads were collapsed and filtered to measure the absolute abundance of every unique TCRbeta CDR3 rearrangement. Productive Simpson clonality was computed per sample as the square root of Simpson's diversity index over productive rearrangements. What TCRdb holds here is the immuneACCESS table cut down to in-frame rearrangements. Part of the clones is not present; checked against another copy, under half of the missing clones reflect an unresolved V gene, and the others are unexplained. V and J calls and clone size follow that table, whereas D and trimming were derived from the DNA. The sample table records about 240,000 clones; roughly 86% of these occur just once. Of the sample, roughly 2.6% falls within the top ten clones.

Participants in the prospective study were aged about 18 to 89 years, lived in 20 to 30 United States geographic areas, and enrolled through a virtual design. In the prospective study, cohorts were assigned on the basis of participant-reported clinical history obtained from a screening survey and a study questionnaire. Each participant in the prospective study had whole blood, serum and a nasopharyngeal or oropharyngeal swab collected by mobile phlebotomists. Participants in the prospective study had the option to provide additional blood draws and questionnaires over an approximately 2-month period. Prospective study blood samples were shipped either frozen or at room temperature before DNA extraction.

The sequenced sample was PBMCs or T cells enriched from blood (not recorded which). The chain employs TRBV19 and TRBJ2-2; TRBD1 lines up with 7 middle nucleotides. The sequence was collected from a woman between 25 and 40 years old with acute COVID-19. CDR3 loop: CASSLGTSRQGNTGELFF. At the DNA level, the sequence is TGTGCCAGTAGTCTCGGTACCTCACGACAGGGGAACACCGGGGAGCTGTTTTTT.